What follows describes a single T cell receptor (beta chain). Its antigen is unidentified. Every contributor of samples was a Caucasian grown-up residing in Nashville, Tennessee. The data derive from a study of shared clonotypes between healthy human individuals. Here immunoSEQ multiplex PCR was the method, and the copy in TCRdb shows in-frame clones only, minus some. The sample shows roughly 400,000 clones, roughly 96% of them seen only once. Study-level points and caveats: It was expected that sequencing depth would affect clonotype sharing among donors. Naive subsets, compared against memory subsets, generally had larger estimated richness values.

The sample consisted of memory CD8+ T cells sorted from blood. Subset meaning: CD45RO+ cells pooled with CCR7-negative TemRA cells. The sequence was obtained from a man aged 25 to 45 in good health.

The CDR3 reads CASSHGTGGSGANVLTF. CDR3 DNA sequence: TGTGCCAGCAGCCACGGGACAGGGGGCTCTGGGGCCAACGTCCTGACTTTC. The chain carries TRBV11-1 and TRBJ2-6, with 11 bases that match TRBD1. This CDR3 is built from 17 residues. Unmatched junction bases numbered 3, after V lost 5 bases and J lost 0 bases. The germline gives CDR1 SGHAT, CDR2 FQDESV (reference sequence).